Each of the 8 T cell receptor beta chains below was sequenced from the same sample in a study of neurological immune-mediated disorders. From the 5' RACE reads, TCRdb called clonotypes with MiXCR, one entry per CDR3 protein. In the table there are about 35,000 distinct CDR3 sequences, 3.5% to 4% of which are singletons. The sequencing input was PBMCs. The receptors come from a man aged 30-40 years with multiple sclerosis.

This clonotype was counted at least ten times. The chain joins TRBV6-6 to TRBJ1-5, with D possibly TRBD1 on 6 matching bases. From germline, CDR1 is MNHNY and CDR2 SVGAGI (reference sequence). This CDR3 contains 15 residues. V was shortened by 5 bases and J by 1 base, with 12 bases between the two germline ends. This CDR3 is CASSVTGGSNQPQHF. The DNA for the CDR3 is TGTGCCAGCAGTGTGACAGGTGGCAGCAATCAGCCCCAGCATTTT.

The chain uses TRBV6-6 and TRBJ2-5; the D is unclear. The CDR3 runs 15 residues. V was clipped by 4 bases and J by 0 bases, with 12 bases between them. Looked up from germline, CDR1 is MNHNY and CDR2 is SVGAGI (reference sequence). This chain's CDR3 is CASSSGPVNQETQYF. Written as DNA, the CDR3 is TGTGCCAGCAGTTCCGGACCCGTCAACCAAGAGACCCAGTACTTC.

This clonotype occurred many times. The CDR3 sequence: CASSQDSGGAGYF. The CDR3 region has the DNA TGTGCCAGCAGCCAAGACTCAGGCGGGGCAGGGTACTTC. The chain joins TRBV3-1 to TRBJ2-5; TRBD2 might be the D (6 bases). Trimming cost V 0 bases and J 13 bases, with 15 bases left between them. The CDR3 totals 13 residues. Germline values: CDR1 LGHDT, CDR2 YNNKEL (reference sequence).

This clonotype was counted ten times or more. This rearrangement joins TRBV3-1 to TRBJ1-6; D is possibly TRBD1 (5 bases). Germline CDR1 reads LGHDT; CDR2 reads YNNKEL (reference sequence). This CDR3 spans 14 amino acids. The V end lost 4 bases, the J end lost 8 bases, and 12 bases lay between the germline ends. The CDR3 DNA sequence: TGTGCCAGCAGCCCCACAGGAGGAGATTCACCCCTCCACTTT. The encoded protein is CASSPTGGDSPLHF.

This clonotype has at least ten counts. V gene TRBV7-2 combines with J gene TRBJ1-5, with D possibly being TRBD1 (5 bases). The CDR3 extends over 14 amino acids. Germline V gives CDR1 SGHTA, CDR2 FQGNSA. Trimming took off 3 bases at V and 1 base at J, with 7 bases between the two ends. The chain's CDR3 is CASSFDSSNQPQHF. The DNA for the CDR3 is TGTGCCAGCAGCTTTGACAGCAGCAATCAGCCCCAGCATTTT.

Many counts were recorded for this clonotype. The V gene is TRBV6-5, the J gene TRBJ2-1; 9 bases match TRBD1. The CDR3 is made up of 16 amino acids. V shed 7 bases, J shed 6 bases, and the junction held 13 bases outside the gene matches. The germline V gene has CDR1 MNHEY and CDR2 SVGAGI. The CDR3 region has the DNA TGTGCCAGCAACAGGGGGCTTAGAGGTGGACCCAATGAGCAGTTCTTC. This sequence encodes CASNRGLRGGPNEQFF.

The sample holds a few counts of this clonotype. The rearrangement joins TRBV12-3 or TRBV12-4 to TRBJ2-5; D unresolved. The CDR3 has 15 amino acids. Trimming left V 0 bases short and J 0 bases short, with 8 bases between. This CDR3 is CASSLARINQETQYF. DNA of the CDR3: TGTGCCAGCAGTTTAGCGCGCATCAACCAAGAGACCCAGTACTTC.

This clonotype was seen many times. This chain links TRBV20-1 with TRBJ2-1, with D possibly TRBD1 on 5 matching bases. The CDR3 contains 14 residues. V shed 6 bases and J shed 0 bases, with 12 bases lying between them. Germline V gene data show CDR1 as DFQATT and CDR2 as SNEGSKA (reference sequence). CDR3 residues: CSAHDSSSYNEQFF. In DNA form, the CDR3 reads TGCAGTGCCCATGACAGCAGCTCCTACAATGAGCAGTTCTTC.